These T cell receptor beta chains were read from a single sample in a study of synovial regulatory T cells in juvenile arthritis. Sequenced by immunoSEQ multiplex PCR; TCRdb stores in-frame clones only, minus some. Recorded here are some 9,800 clones; the top ten clones represent approximately 2%. Material: Treg cells from blood. These receptors were taken from a donor younger than 30 with juvenile idiopathic arthritis. The CDR3 runs from the conserved cysteine through the conserved F or W. Rows give clone size only sometimes, using once, few, many, or a class for an expanded clone.

J gene,V gene,clone size,CDR3 protein
TRBJ1-2,TRBV2,-,CASSQSLGFGGYTF
TRBJ1-1,TRBV6-5,-,CASSYPGLGAFF
TRBJ2-6,TRBV7-8,-,CASRLGRSGANVLTF
TRBJ2-1,TRBV10-3,-,CAISKSGGVYNEQFF
TRBJ2-7,TRBV10-3,medium-sized,CAISSGFEQYF
TRBJ2-1,TRBV5-1,-,CASSLGAANNEQFF
TRBJ1-2,TRBV6-5,-,CASRNREGDYGYTF
TRBJ2-5,TRBV5-4,-,CASAAGEETQYF
TRBJ1-2,TRBV2,medium-sized,CASSEGQGIYGYTF
TRBJ1-6,TRBV4-3,-,CASSQDSNSPLHF
TRBJ2-3,TRBV10-1,-,CASTTGTGRTDTQYF
TRBJ1-2,TRBV29-1,-,CSVASLTGGKGYTF
TRBJ2-2,TRBV6-5,-,CASSYSYLVGELFF
TRBJ2-2,TRBV11-2,-,CASSLGRYGNTGELFF
TRBJ1-5,TRBV7-6,-,CASSTWGNSNQPQHF
TRBJ2-5,TRBV30,-,CAWRAFWVGRDKKETQYF
TRBJ2-2,TRBV7-2,-,CASNPTGIGNGELFF
TRBJ1-2,TRBV11-1,-,CASSLDRVEDYGYTF
TRBJ2-7,TRBV30,-,CAWSQYSYEQYF
TRBJ2-3,TRBV7-8,-,CASSRRGGGGFSTDTQYF
TRBJ2-7,TRBV2,-,CASSESGVVYEQYF
TRBJ1-1,TRBV7-9,-,CASSLVENTEAFF
TRBJ1-5,TRBV7-2,medium-sized,CASSLGQGQPQHF
TRBJ1-2,TRBV14,-,CASSHTGWLGYTF
TRBJ1-4,TRBV6-8,medium-sized,CASSYVNFRGRDEKLFF
TRBJ2-1,TRBV5-1,-,CASSLDRPSYNEQFF
TRBJ1-5,TRBV30,-,CAWSRGPTQDQPQHF
TRBJ1-3,TRBV19,medium-sized,CASSPPTGTFLSSGNTIYF
TRBJ1-4,TRBV7-2,-,CASRLRTGTKGEKLFF
TRBJ2-3,TRBV7-9,-,CASSLERADTQYF
TRBJ2-7,TRBV15,-,CATSSDGYEQYF
TRBJ2-7,TRBV4-1,-,CASSRTSGRYEQYF
TRBJ2-5,TRBV10-3,-,CAISELKGAYEQYF
TRBJ1-2,TRBV9,-,CASSVGHSNYGYTF
TRBJ2-5,TRBV5-1,-,CASSLGLAGTGQETQYF
TRBJ1-1,TRBV5-4,-,CASSPGQAPRAFF